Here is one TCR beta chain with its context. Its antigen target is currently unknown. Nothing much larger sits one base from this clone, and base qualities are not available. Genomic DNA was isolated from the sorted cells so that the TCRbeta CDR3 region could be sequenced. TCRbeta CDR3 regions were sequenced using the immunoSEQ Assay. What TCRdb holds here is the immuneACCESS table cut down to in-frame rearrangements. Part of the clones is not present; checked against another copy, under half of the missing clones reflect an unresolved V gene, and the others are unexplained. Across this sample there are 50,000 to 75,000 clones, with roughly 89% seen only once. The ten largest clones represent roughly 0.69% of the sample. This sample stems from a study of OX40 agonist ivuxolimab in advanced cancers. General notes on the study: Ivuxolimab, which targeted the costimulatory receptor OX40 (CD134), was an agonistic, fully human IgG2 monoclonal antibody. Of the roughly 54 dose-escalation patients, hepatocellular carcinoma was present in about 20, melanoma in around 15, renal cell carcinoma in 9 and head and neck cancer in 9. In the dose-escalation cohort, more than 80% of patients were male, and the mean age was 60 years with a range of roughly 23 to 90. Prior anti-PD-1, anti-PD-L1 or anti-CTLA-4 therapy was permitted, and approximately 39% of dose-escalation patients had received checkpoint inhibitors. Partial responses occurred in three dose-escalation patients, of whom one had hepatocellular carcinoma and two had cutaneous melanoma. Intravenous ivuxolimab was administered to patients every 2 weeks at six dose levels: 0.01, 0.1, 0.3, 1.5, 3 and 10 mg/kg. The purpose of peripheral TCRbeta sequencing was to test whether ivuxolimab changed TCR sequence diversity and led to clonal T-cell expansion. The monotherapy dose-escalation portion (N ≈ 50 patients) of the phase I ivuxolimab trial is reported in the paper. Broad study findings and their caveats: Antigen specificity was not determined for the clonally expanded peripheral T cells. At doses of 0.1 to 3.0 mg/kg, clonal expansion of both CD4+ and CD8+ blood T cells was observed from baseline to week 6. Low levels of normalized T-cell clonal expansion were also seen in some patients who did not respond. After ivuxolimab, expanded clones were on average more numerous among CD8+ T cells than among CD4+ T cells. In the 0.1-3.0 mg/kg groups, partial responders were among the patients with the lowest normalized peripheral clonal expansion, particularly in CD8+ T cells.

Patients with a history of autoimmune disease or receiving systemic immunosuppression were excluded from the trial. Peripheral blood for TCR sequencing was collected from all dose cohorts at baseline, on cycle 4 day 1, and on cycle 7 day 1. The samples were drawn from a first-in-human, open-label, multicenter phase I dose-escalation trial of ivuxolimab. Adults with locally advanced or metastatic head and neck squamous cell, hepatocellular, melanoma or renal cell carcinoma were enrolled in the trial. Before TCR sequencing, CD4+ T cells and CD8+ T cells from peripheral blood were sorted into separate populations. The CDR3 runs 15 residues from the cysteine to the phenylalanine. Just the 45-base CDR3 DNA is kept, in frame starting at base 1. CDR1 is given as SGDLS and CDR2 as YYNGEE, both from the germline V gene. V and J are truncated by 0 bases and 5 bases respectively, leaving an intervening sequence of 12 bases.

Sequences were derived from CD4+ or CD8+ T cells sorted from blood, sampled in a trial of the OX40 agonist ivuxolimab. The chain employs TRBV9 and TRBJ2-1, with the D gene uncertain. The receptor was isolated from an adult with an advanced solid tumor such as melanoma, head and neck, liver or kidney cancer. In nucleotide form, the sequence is TGTGCCAGCAGCGTAGTCCCGGATTTAAACAATGAGCAGTTCTTC. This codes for CASSVVPDLNNEQFF. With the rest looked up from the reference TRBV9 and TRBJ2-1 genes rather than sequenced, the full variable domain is DSGVTQTPKHLITATGQRVTLRCSPRSGDLSVYWYQQSLDQGLQFLIQYYNGEERAKGNILERFSAQQFPDLHSELNLSSLELGDSALYFCASSVVPDLNNEQFFGPGTRLTVL.